The 22 T cell receptor beta chains presented below share a single source sample, sequenced in a study of T cell clonotyping in hematopoietic cell transplantation. TCRdb's table, derived via immunoSEQ multiplex PCR, lists solely in-frame clones and lacks some. Of some 16,000 clones listed, 93% are singletons. The time point is: recipient sample about 28 days before transplant, after cytoreduction. This material consisted of peripheral blood mononuclear cells, taken before stem cell transplant. These receptors were collected from a man younger than 35 with biphenotypic leukemia. Some clones in this sample may be carry-over from other donors' samples.

The chain carries TRBV6-5 and TRBJ2-5; 13 bases agree with TRBD2. Germline assignment: CDR1 MNHEY and CDR2 SVGAGI. The CDR3 loop spans 14 amino acids. J lost 6 bases, V lost 5 bases, and 3 bases had no gene match. CDR3 sequence reads: CASSTGLAGKTQYF. CDR3 DNA sequence: TGTGCCAGCAGTACGGGACTAGCGGGGAAGACCCAGTACTTC.

The chain combines TRBV15 with TRBJ2-7, with 9 bases that match TRBD1. The CDR3 extends over 16 amino acids. Germline assignment: CDR1 LNHNV and CDR2 YYDKDF (reference sequence). V trimming: 5 bases; J trimming: 2 bases; junction bases outside the gene matches: 10. The chain's CDR3 is CATSRTLTGGTYEQYF. DNA for the CDR3: TGTGCCACCAGCCGGACATTGACAGGGGGGACCTACGAGCAGTACTTC.

V gene TRBV4-3 combines with J gene TRBJ2-1, with 9 bases identical to TRBD2. J was trimmed by 5 bases and V by 0 bases; bases with no gene match: 8. This CDR3 has 17 residues. Per the germline V gene, CDR1 is LGHNA and CDR2 is YSLEER. The CDR3 nucleotides read TGCGCCAGCAGCCAAGATCAGGGACTAGCTTTCCACAATGAGCAGTTCTTC. Translation gives CASSQDQGLAFHNEQFF.

This chain links TRBV6-1 with TRBJ2-2; 7 bases are a match to TRBD1. Germline V gene lookup returns CDR1 MNHNS and CDR2 SASEGT. The CDR3 is 15 amino acids. With 2 bases clipped from V and 0 bases from J, the junction kept 0 bases outside the gene matches. DNA for the CDR3: TGTGCCAGCAGTGAACAGGGGGCGAACACCGGGGAGCTGTTTTTT. Its translation is CASSEQGANTGELFF.

The chain uses TRBV19 and TRBJ1-2, with TRBD1 matching over 8 bases. The CDR3 extends over 17 amino acids. V gave up 5 bases and J gave up 3 bases; unmatched junction bases: 14. CDR1 LNHDA and CDR2 SQIVND come from the germline V gene (reference sequence). The CDR3 region has the DNA TGTGCCAGTAGTCCTAGGGACAGGCCTTTAATGCACTATGGCTACACCTTC. Amino acid sequence: CASSPRDRPLMHYGYTF. The full variable domain, in which reference TRBV19 and TRBJ1-2 provide the parts outside the CDR3, is DGGITQSPKYLFRKEGQNVTLSCEQNLNHDAMYWYRQDPGQGLRLIYYSQIVNDFQKGDIAEGYSVSREKKESFPLTVTSAQKNPTAFYLCASSPRDRPLMHYGYTFGSGTRLTVV.

The rearrangement joins TRBV7-2 to TRBJ2-1; perhaps TRBD2 as D (5 bases). The CDR3 sequence is 13 residues long. Germline V gene data show CDR1 as SGHTA and CDR2 as FQGNSA. V lost 5 bases and J lost 5, with 10 bases in between. The CDR3 bases are TGTGCCAGCAGCGTACTAGGAGACAATGAGCAGTTCTTC. Translating it yields CASSVLGDNEQFF.

V and J are TRBV7-2 and TRBJ2-5; 13 nucleotides match TRBD2. This CDR3 region has 15 residues. Trimming removed 3 bases from V and 4 bases from J; junction bases left unmatched: 2. Per the germline V gene, CDR1 is SGHTA and CDR2 is FQGNSA. CDR3 DNA: TGTGCCAGCAGCTTGGGACTAGCGGGGCCAGAGACCCAGTACTTC. As protein: CASSLGLAGPETQYF.

This clone has only one observation. This chain connects TRBV7-2 to TRBJ2-3, with D perhaps TRBD2 (6 bases). Trimming took off 0 bases at V and 6 bases at J, with 7 bases between the two ends. CDR1 is SGHTA and CDR2 is FQGNSA in the germline V gene. This CDR3 has 13 residues. In nucleotides, the CDR3 is TGTGCCAGCAGCTTAGCGCTAGCGGATACGCAGTATTTT. The encoded protein is CASSLALADTQYF.

The rearrangement uses TRBV7-2 and TRBJ2-2, with D possibly being TRBD2 (5 bases). Germline V gene data show CDR1 as SGHTA and CDR2 as FQGNSA. This CDR3 comprises 15 residues. Trimming cost V 5 bases and J 7 bases, with 17 bases left between them. CDR3 protein: CASSEPGIRGGELFF. Written as DNA, the CDR3 is TGTGCCAGCAGCGAACCGGGCATACGGGGCGGGGAGCTGTTTTTT. The entire variable domain, with the rest obtained from reference TRBV7-2 and TRBJ2-2, is as follows: GAGVSQSPSNKVTEKGKDVELRCDPISGHTALYWYRQSLGQGLEFLIYFQGNSAPDKSGLPSDRFSAERTGGSVSTLTIQRTQQEDSAVYLCASSEPGIRGGELFFGEGSRLTVL.

The chain recombines TRBV29-1 with TRBJ2-2; no clear D gene. Trimming took 6 bases from V and 4 from J, leaving 9 bases between them. The CDR3 is made up of 12 amino acids. Germline values: CDR1 SQVTM, CDR2 ANQGSEA. This CDR3 is CSVFVRTGELFF. For the CDR3, the DNA is TGCAGCGTGTTTGTCCGCACCGGGGAGCTGTTTTTT.

J is TRBJ2-5 and V is TRBV9; D may be TRBD1 or TRBD2 (5 bases each). This CDR3 is 15 amino acids long. The germline CDR1 and CDR2 sequences are SGDLS and YYNGEE. V was cut by 1 base and J by 4 bases, with 14 bases left in between. The CDR3 DNA sequence: TGTGCCAGCAGCGTATTAGAGGGGAGCGGAGAGACCCAGTACTTC. It is translated as CASSVLEGSGETQYF. Supplemented by reference TRBV9 and TRBJ2-5, the full variable domain reads DSGVTQTPKHLITATGQRVTLRCSPRSGDLSVYWYQQSLDQGLQFLIQYYNGEERAKGNILERFSAQQFPDLHSELNLSSLELGDSALYFCASSVLEGSGETQYFGPGTRLLVL.

The chain recombines TRBV29-1 with TRBJ2-7; 8 bases line up with TRBD2. Germline V gene sequence: CDR1 SQVTM, CDR2 ANQGSEA. Trimming took 7 bases from V and 5 from J; bases not matched to a gene: 4. The CDR3 totals 11 residues. DNA for the CDR3: TGCAGCGCCGGGGGGGGCGACGAGCAGTACTTC. It encodes CSAGGGDEQYF.

This chain connects TRBV6-1 to TRBJ1-2, with TRBD1 matching over 9 bases. This CDR3 is 15 amino acids long. From germline, CDR1 is MNHNS and CDR2 SASEGT. Germline trimming cut 2 bases from V and 4 bases from J; bases unmatched to any gene: 5. The DNA for the CDR3 is TGTGCCAGCAGTGAACCGGGACAGGGCCTCTATGGCTACACCTTC. Amino acid sequence: CASSEPGQGLYGYTF.

This clone was seen a single time. The CDR3 DNA reads TGTGCCTGGTCCGGGACAGGGGAGAGTCAGCCCCAGCATTTT. Translating it yields CAWSGTGESQPQHF. V is TRBV30 and J is TRBJ1-5, with TRBD1 matching 10 bases. The CDR3 runs 14 residues. J lost 6 bases, V lost 5 bases, and 7 bases had no gene match. Germline lookup yields CDR1 GTSNPN and CDR2 SVGIG (reference sequence). Variable domain in full (rest from reference TRBV30 and TRBJ1-5): SQTIHQWPATLVQPVGSPLSLECTVEGTSNPNLYWYRQAAGRGLQLLFYSVGIGQISSEVPQNLSASRPQDRQFILSSKKLLLSDSGFYLCAWSGTGESQPQHFGDGTRLSIL.

The rearrangement links TRBV6-5 to TRBJ2-3, with 7 positions matching TRBD1. The CDR3 extends over 14 amino acids. Trimming took 6 bases from V and 1 from J; bases not matched to a gene: 4. CDR1 MNHEY and CDR2 SVGAGI come from the germline V gene. The CDR3: CASRYGTGTDTQYF. Here the CDR3 DNA reads TGTGCCAGCAGATACGGGACAGGCACAGATACGCAGTATTTT.

The chain recombines TRBV13 with TRBJ2-5; no reliable D call. Trimming shortened V by 2 bases and J by 5 bases, and 12 bases separated the two germline ends. CDR3 length: 14 residues. The germline V gene encodes CDR1 PRHDT and CDR2 FYEKMQ (reference sequence). CDR3 in DNA: TGTGCCAGCAGCTTAAATGCAGGTCGTGAGACCCAGTACTTC. It specifies CASSLNAGRETQYF.

The chain couples TRBV7-2 to TRBJ1-1; possible D gene TRBD1, 5 bases. Germline CDR1 reads SGHTA; CDR2 reads FQGNSA. The CDR3 runs to 14 residues. The V end lost 7 bases, the J end lost 4 bases, and 16 bases lay between the germline ends. CDR3 bases: TGTGCCAGCACCACGCAGGGAGGGCCCACTGAAGCTTTCTTT. This encodes CASTTQGGPTEAFF. The full variable domain, in which reference TRBV7-2 and TRBJ1-1 provide the parts outside the CDR3, is GAGVSQSPSNKVTEKGKDVELRCDPISGHTALYWYRQSLGQGLEFLIYFQGNSAPDKSGLPSDRFSAERTGGSVSTLTIQRTQQEDSAVYLCASTTQGGPTEAFFGQGTRLTVV.

The J gene is TRBJ1-2, the V gene TRBV5-4, with 8 bases aligning to TRBD1. Per germline, CDR1 SGHNT and CDR2 YYREEE (reference sequence). V lost 4 bases to trimming and J lost 8 bases; unmatched junction nucleotides: 13. The CDR3 consists of 15 residues. The CDR3 sequence is CASSPGRQGAQGYTF. As DNA, the CDR3 is TGTGCCAGCAGCCCCGGGCGGCAGGGGGCCCAAGGCTACACCTTC.

The V and J genes are TRBV7-2 and TRBJ2-3; 10 nucleotides align to TRBD2. The length of the CDR3 is 17 residues. Germline assignment: CDR1 SGHTA and CDR2 FQGNSA. Unmatched junction bases numbered 7, after V lost 2 bases and J lost 2 bases. CDR3 protein: CASSLRASGGPTDTQYF. As DNA, the CDR3 is TGTGCCAGCAGCTTAAGGGCTAGCGGGGGTCCCACAGATACGCAGTATTTT.

The rearrangement links TRBV5-6 to TRBJ2-7; no clear D gene. The CDR3 runs to 13 residues. Germline V gene data show CDR1 as SGHDT and CDR2 as YYEEEE. Deletions cut 3 bases from V and 6 bases from J, with 13 bases between. Here the CDR3 DNA reads TGTGCCAGCAGCTCCGGCCGGGCCCCCGAGCAGTACTTC. Protein: CASSSGRAPEQYF.

Written as DNA, the CDR3 is TGTGCCATCAGTGAACGGGTCGGAACTATCTACAATGAGCAGTTCTTC. Translating gives CAISERVGTIYNEQFF. This chain uses TRBV10-3 with TRBJ2-1; D uncertain. The V gene's germline CDR1 is ENHRY and CDR2 SYGVKD. The CDR3 spans 16 residues. Trimming cost V 3 bases and J 3 bases, with 15 bases left between them.

The genes are TRBV4-3 and TRBJ1-2, with D perhaps matching TRBD1 (5 bases). Germline lookup yields CDR1 LGHNA and CDR2 YSLEER. The V gene lost 2 bases and the J gene lost 1 base, with 8 bases spanning the gap. The CDR3 is 14 residues long. CDR3 loop: CASSQRDGNYGYTF. The CDR3 region has the DNA TGCGCCAGCAGCCAACGGGACGGTAACTATGGCTACACCTTC.